The TCR beta chain under discussion was sequenced for a study of human T cells and chemical hapten exposure. CDR1 is KGHSH and CDR2 is LQKENI in the germline V gene. This CDR3 contains 16 residues. Trimming removed 3 bases from V and 0 bases from J; junction bases left unmatched: 4. Time point denoted: patch test 1, 2 weeks after DPC sensitization. Treatment meaning: therapeutic diphenylcyclopropenone sensitization with weekly scalp DPC. This clonotype was observed at least ten times. One entry per CDR3 protein, called by TCRdb with MiXCR from the RACE reads. Among under 120,000 distinct CDR3 sequences listed, roughly 11% were seen once.

The sequence came from a woman aged 40 to 55 with alopecia areata. Some clones in this sample may be carry-over from other donors' samples. Sequenced material: whole blood, taken in connection with sensitization to the hapten diphenylcyclopropenone (DPC). The gene calls are TRBV18 and TRBJ2-1; 8 bases match TRBD2. The CDR3 loop reads CASSPTGGGSYNEQFF. The CDR3 DNA sequence: TGTGCCAGCTCACCGACCGGGGGGGGCTCCTACAATGAGCAGTTCTTC.